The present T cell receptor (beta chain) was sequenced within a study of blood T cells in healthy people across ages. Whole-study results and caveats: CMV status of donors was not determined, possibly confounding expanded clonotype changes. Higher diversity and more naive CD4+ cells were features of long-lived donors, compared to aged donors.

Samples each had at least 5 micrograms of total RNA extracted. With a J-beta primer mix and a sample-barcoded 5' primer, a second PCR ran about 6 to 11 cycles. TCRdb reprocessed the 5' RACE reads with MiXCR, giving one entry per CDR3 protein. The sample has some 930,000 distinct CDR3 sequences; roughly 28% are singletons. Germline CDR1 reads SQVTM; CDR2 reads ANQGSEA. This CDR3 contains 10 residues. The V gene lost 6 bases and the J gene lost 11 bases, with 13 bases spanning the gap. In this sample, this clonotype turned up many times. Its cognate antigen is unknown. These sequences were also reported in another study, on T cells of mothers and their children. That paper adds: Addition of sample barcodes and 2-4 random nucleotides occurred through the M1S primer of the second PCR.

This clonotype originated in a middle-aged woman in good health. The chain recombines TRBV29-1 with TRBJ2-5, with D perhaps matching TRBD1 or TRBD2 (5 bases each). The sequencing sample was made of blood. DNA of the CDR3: TGCAGCGTGGGGGACGCTGATCAGTACTTC. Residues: CSVGDADQYF. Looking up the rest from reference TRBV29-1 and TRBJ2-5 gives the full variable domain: SAVISQKPSRDICQRGTSLTIQCQVDSQVTMMFWYRQQPGQSLTLIATANQGSEATYESGFVIDKFPISRPNLTFSTLTVSNMSPEDSSIYLCSVGDADQYFGPGTRLLVL.